This T cell receptor beta chain is drawn from a study of T-cell memory formation after mild COVID-19. The sample holds many counts of this clonotype. What it binds is unknown. TCRdb re-called the 5' RACE reads through MiXCR, storing one row per CDR3 protein. This sample has fewer than 350,000 distinct CDR3 sequences; about 13% occur once, and the top ten carry about 21%. General observations from the study: For contracting clones, CD4+ ones sat mainly in CM and EM, CD8+ in EMRA.

The V segment lost 8 bases and the J segment 0 bases; nucleotides outside the gene matches: 7. The length of the CDR3 is 15 residues. CDR1 and CDR2 from the germline V gene are SEHNR and FQNEAQ (reference sequence). This TCR was sampled from a man aged 18-30 years who had mild COVID-19 (a few samples of this study predate the infection). Cell type and time point are not known. The material sequenced was PBMCs or a T cell subset sorted from them (not recorded which). V usage is TRBV7-9 and J usage is TRBJ2-5; 9 bases are a match to TRBD2. CDR3 bases: TGTGCCAGCGGTCGTCTAGCGGGGTACCAAGAGACCCAGTACTTC. Translating it yields CASGRLAGYQETQYF.